This T cell receptor beta chain was profiled in a study of blood T cell repertoires in COVID-19. Study as a whole: Researchers got acute and convalescent COVID-19 samples from the United States, Italy and Spain. T cells, B-cell-depleted T cells, or PBMCs provided the cDNA or gDNA that served as material.

As handled by the study authors: Nucleated cell counts were estimated from reference gene primer amplification. Only in-frame clones appear in the TCRdb table, and some are missing; sequencing was by immunoSEQ multiplex PCR. V, J and clone size are taken as reported in that table, and D and trimming were inferred from the DNA itself. The table lists a few hundred thousand clones, more than 75% of them singletons. Cohort 3 recovery required two negative PCRs, clearance, or symptom resolution. V lost 1 base to trimming and J lost 4 bases; unmatched junction nucleotides: 5. Germline CDR1 and CDR2: GTSNPN and SVGIG (reference sequence). The CDR3 extends over 14 amino acids.

The sample was PBMCs or T cells enriched from blood (not recorded which). This receptor was identified in a woman between 18 and 29 years old who had recovered from COVID-19. The chain links TRBV30 to TRBJ1-1, with 8 bases matching TRBD1. CDR3 protein: CAWSGTGSTTEAFF. The CDR3 DNA reads as TGTGCCTGGAGTGGGACAGGGTCGACCACTGAAGCTTTCTTT.